The clone carrying this TCR beta chain appeared a few times. Its target is not known. The V end lost 5 bases, the J end lost 3 bases, and 13 bases lay between the germline ends. The length of the CDR3 is 14 residues. CDR1 is KGHDR, CDR2 SFDVKD, per germline. This sample is part of a study of T-cell memory formation after mild COVID-19. Points from the study as a whole: Pre-infection memory showed some responding clones, and this suggested that cross-reactive memory joined. Second-wave clones reaching peak frequency on day 37 lacked confirmed SARS-CoV-2 specificity.

TCRdb independently ran MiXCR on the 5' RACE reads; one entry per CDR3 protein. Altogether under 700,000 distinct CDR3 sequences are present, around 21% being singletons, with the ten largest covering around 13%. The chain carries TRBV24-1 and TRBJ2-7; D might be TRBD1 or TRBD2, each matching 5 bases. What was sequenced was PBMCs or a T cell subset sorted from them (not recorded which). The receptor was isolated from an adult woman who had mild COVID-19 (a few samples of this study predate the infection). Cell type and time point are not known. The CDR3 bases are TGTGCCACCAGTGGTCCGGGGACCTACTACGAGCAGTACTTC. Its protein is CATSGPGTYYEQYF.